One sample yielded the 14 T cell receptor beta chains listed below, sequenced in a study of T cells in Graves' hyperthyroidism and ophthalmopathy. TCR beta CDR3 region amplification was performed from RNA transcripts. Carried out on the TCR CDR3, a first-round RT-PCR used the HTBI primer set. TCRdb itself ran the multiplex PCR reads through MiXCR, one entry per CDR3 protein. The table shows 600,000 to 650,000 distinct CDR3 sequences, with about 17% occurring only once. Specimen: blood. These receptors all stem from a woman in her thirties with Graves' hyperthyroidism.

This clonotype has more than one count but fewer than ten. This rearrangement joins TRBV29-1 to TRBJ2-2; D could derive from TRBD1 or TRBD2 (5 bases each). CDR3 size: 12 residues. The V gene lost 7 bases and the J gene lost 6 bases, with 12 bases spanning the gap. Germline V gene sequence: CDR1 SQVTM, CDR2 ANQGSEA. For the CDR3, the DNA is TGCAGCGCCCGGGACGCATCCGGGGAGCTGTTTTTT. Translation gives CSARDASGELFF.

The chain carries TRBV20-1 and TRBJ2-5; D may be TRBD2 (6 bases). The V end was cut by 1 base, the J end by 5 bases, with 20 bases between. The CDR3 has 16 residues. Per germline, CDR1 DFQATT and CDR2 SNEGSKA (reference sequence). Here the CDR3 DNA reads TGCAGTGCTAGAGGGAAAAGACTAGTGTTGGGTGAGACCCAGTACTTC. Translation: CSARGKRLVLGETQYF.

This clonotype was observed many times. The chain joins TRBV30 to TRBJ2-2; no clear D gene. V lost 4 bases and J 1 base, leaving 10 bases between the germline ends. From germline, CDR1 is GTSNPN and CDR2 SVGIG (reference sequence). This CDR3 is built from 14 residues. This CDR3 reads CAWNGRVNTGELFF. The CDR3 bases are TGTGCCTGGAACGGCAGAGTGAACACCGGGGAGCTGTTTTTT.

This clonotype was picked up a small number of times. One junction end disagrees with the germline gene, perhaps due to a read error. The V and J genes are TRBV28 and TRBJ2-1; D is perhaps TRBD1 or TRBD2 (5 bases each). CDR1 MDHEN and CDR2 SYDVKM come from the germline V gene. The CDR3 is 17 amino acids. In DNA, the CDR3 is TGTGCCGGCAGTTTCACCGGGGCGGGTTCCGCCTACAATGAGCAGTTCTTC. This codes for CAGSFTGAGSAYNEQFF.

This chain connects TRBV15 to TRBJ2-1; 9 bases line up with TRBD2. Germline V gene data show CDR1 as LNHNV and CDR2 as YYDKDF (reference sequence). V trimming: 4 bases; J trimming: 4 bases; junction bases outside the gene matches: 11. The CDR3 loop spans 17 amino acids. CDR3 DNA sequence: TGTGCCACCAGCAAACACCCCCGACTAGCGGAATACAATGAGCAGTTCTTC. Translation: CATSKHPRLAEYNEQFF.

This sequence joins TRBV20-1 and TRBJ1-2, with 10 bases fitting TRBD1. The CDR3 is made up of 15 amino acids. Germline lookup yields CDR1 DFQATT and CDR2 SNEGSKA (reference sequence). With V trimmed by 1 base and J by 2 bases, 4 bases remained unmatched. CDR3 sequence reads: CSARGRDRGNYGYTF. CDR3 coding DNA: TGCAGTGCTAGAGGGAGGGACAGGGGAAACTATGGCTACACCTTC.

The CDR3 nucleotides read TGTGCCTGGAGTGTTAGCGGGAGGACGGAATGGCAGTTCTTC. It encodes CAWSVSGRTEWQFF. The J gene is TRBJ2-1, the V gene TRBV30; 10 bases agree with TRBD2. After removal of 0 bases from V and 12 bases from J, the junction contained 8 bases not matched to a gene. The CDR3 contains 14 residues. The V gene's germline CDR1 is GTSNPN and CDR2 SVGIG (reference sequence).

This clonotype was seen a few times. V usage is TRBV20-1 and J usage is TRBJ1-3, with TRBD1 matching 9 bases. This CDR3 has 14 amino acids. The germline CDR1 and CDR2 sequences are DFQATT and SNEGSKA (reference sequence). The J segment lost 4 bases and the V segment lost 5 bases, leaving 6 bases of the junction unmatched. CDR3: CSAPDRGGGNTIYF. CDR3 nucleotide sequence: TGCAGTGCTCCTGACAGGGGGGGAGGAAACACCATATATTTT.

The table lists this clonotype with many counts. This sequence joins TRBV6-1 and TRBJ1-1; tentative D call: TRBD1 (6 bases). The CDR3 spans 13 residues. Trimming shortened V by 8 bases and J by 3 bases, and 13 bases separated the two germline ends. Germline V gene sequence: CDR1 MNHNS, CDR2 SASEGT. DNA of the CDR3: TGTGCCAGCGGCCGAGGGGGGGACACTGAAGCTTTCTTT. This gives the protein CASGRGGDTEAFF.

CDR3: CASISTSVPETQYF. The CDR3 DNA is TGTGCCAGCATTTCAACTAGCGTCCCGGAGACCCAGTACTTC. The chain carries TRBV5-6 and TRBJ2-5; 7 bases agree with TRBD2. Germline trimming cut 6 bases from V and 5 bases from J; bases unmatched to any gene: 10. The germline gives CDR1 SGHDT, CDR2 YYEEEE. The CDR3 has 14 residues.

This clonotype was counted many times. The chain uses TRBV29-1 and TRBJ2-7; 10 nucleotides match TRBD2. Germline values: CDR1 SQVTM, CDR2 ANQGSEA. The CDR3 runs to 16 residues. V gave up 0 bases and J gave up 2 bases; unmatched junction bases: 7. CDR3: CSVEERLAGQTYEQYF. The CDR3, as DNA: TGCAGCGTTGAAGAACGACTAGCGGGCCAGACCTACGAGCAGTACTTC.

Concerning this clonotype itself: Given a much more abundant clone one base away, this may be a read error. This CDR3 fails to terminate in the conserved phenylalanine or tryptophan, so it likely reflects a read error. The chain carries TRBV7-2 and TRBJ2-5; D possibly corresponds to TRBD2 (6 bases). Trimming cost V 10 bases and J 0 bases, with 15 bases left between them. Germline loops: CDR1 SGHTA, CDR2 FQGNSA. The CDR3 is made up of 14 amino acids. In nucleotides, the CDR3 is TGTGCCACCGGCGGGGTAACCCACCAAGAGACCCAGTACCTC. As protein: CATGGVTHQETQYL.

The chain joins TRBV20-1 to TRBJ1-6; D remains unclear. The CDR3 is 11 amino acids. The V gene's germline CDR1 is DFQATT and CDR2 SNEGSKA (reference sequence). V was trimmed by 5 bases and J by 15 bases, leaving 14 bases between them. As DNA, the CDR3 is TGCAGTGCTGTCCCCTTAGGGTTCCTCCACTTT. Residues: CSAVPLGFLHF.

In its sample, this clonotype was seen many times. This sequence joins TRBV28 and TRBJ2-2, with 7 bases identical to TRBD1. Trimming took 8 bases from V and 1 from J; bases not matched to a gene: 1. The germline V gene has CDR1 MDHEN and CDR2 SYDVKM. CDR3 length equals 13 residues. In nucleotides, the CDR3 is TGTGCCAGCCGGGACAGGAACACCGGGGAGCTGTTTTTT. Amino acids: CASRDRNTGELFF.